The 22 T cell receptor beta chains presented below share a single source sample, sequenced in a study of blood T cell repertoires in COVID-19 (dated by TCRdb to 2020 to 2022). The library came from the immunoSEQ multiplex PCR assay. TCRdb holds this immuneACCESS table with in-frame rearrangements only. Some clones are missing; in checked studies, unresolved V genes explain under half, and the rest has no known cause. Counted in this sample were about 240,000 clones; under 85% of them appeared once. The top ten hold roughly 1.9% of the sample. Sequencing was carried out using peripheral blood. These receptors were obtained from a man aged 25-45 years who had recovered from COVID-19.

This chain uses TRBV5-1 with TRBJ2-3; 7 nucleotides line up with TRBD1. The J segment lost 5 bases and the V segment lost 4 bases, leaving 7 bases of the junction unmatched. The CDR3 totals 14 residues. The germline V gene encodes CDR1 SGHRS and CDR2 YFSETQ. CDR3: CASSPDRWGDTQYF. CDR3 DNA sequence: TGCGCCAGCAGCCCGGACAGGTGGGGAGATACGCAGTATTTT.

The chain combines TRBV7-8 with TRBJ2-5, with TRBD2 matching 8 bases. This CDR3 comprises 17 residues. The V gene's germline CDR1 is SGHVS and CDR2 FQNEAQ. J gave up 8 bases and V 0 bases, and 14 bases lay outside the gene matches. Here the CDR3 DNA reads TGTGCCAGCAGCTTAGCTCTAGCGGGCACCATCAAGAGAACCCAGTACTTC. It translates to CASSLALAGTIKRTQYF.

The chain uses TRBV5-1 and TRBJ2-2, with D possibly matching TRBD2 (6 bases). Per germline, CDR1 SGHRS and CDR2 YFSETQ. This CDR3 comprises 14 residues. V lost 7 bases, J lost 2 bases, and 12 bases lay in between. The CDR3 loop reads CASGSSGNTGELFF. In nucleotides, the CDR3 is TGCGCCAGCGGGAGTAGCGGTAACACCGGGGAGCTGTTTTTT.

Note on this clone: The junction does not match germline at one end; this may be a read error. The chain links TRBV12-5 to TRBJ2-7, with unresolved D. The CDR3 contains 17 residues. CDR1 LGHNT and CDR2 FRNRAP come from the germline V gene. CDR3 sequence: CASGLVYVQRPFYEQYF. Here the CDR3 DNA reads TGTGCTAGTGGGTTGGTTTATGTGCAGAGGCCCTTCTACGAGCAGTACTTC.

The rearrangement links TRBV5-4 to TRBJ2-7; D is possibly TRBD2 (7 bases). CDR1 SGHNT and CDR2 YYREEE come from the germline V gene (reference sequence). The CDR3 runs to 12 residues. With 3 bases removed from V and 9 bases from J, the gap between germline ends came to 13 bases. CDR3 sequence: CASSWGGVGQYV. As DNA, the CDR3 is TGTGCCAGCAGCTGGGGGGGCGTGGGGCAGTACGTC.

The V gene is TRBV5-4, the J gene TRBJ2-1; perhaps TRBD2 as D (5 bases). This CDR3 spans 13 amino acids. V was cut by 4 bases and J by 10 bases, with 15 bases left in between. The germline V gene encodes CDR1 SGHNT and CDR2 YYREEE (reference sequence). The CDR3 region is CASSPEDLGEQFF. The CDR3 region has the DNA TGTGCCAGCAGCCCGGAGGACCTGGGGGAGCAGTTCTTC.

The V call is TRBV28, the J call TRBJ1-1, with 10 bases matching TRBD1. With V trimmed by 6 bases and J by 5 bases, 6 bases remained unmatched. The germline V gene has CDR1 MDHEN and CDR2 SYDVKM. This CDR3 has 14 amino acids. The CDR3 is CASRPGTGVTEAFF. CDR3 DNA: TGTGCCAGCAGGCCCGGGACAGGGGTTACTGAAGCTTTCTTT.

The chain couples TRBV2 to TRBJ2-2, with TRBD1 as a possible D gene (6 bases). The CDR3 spans 18 residues. The germline V gene has CDR1 SNHLY and CDR2 FYNNEI. V was trimmed by 1 base and J by 4 bases, leaving 19 bases between them. For the CDR3, the DNA is TGTGCCAGCAGTGAAGTAGGCTGGGGGCTAGCCGTCACCGGGGAGCTGTTTTTT. Translation: CASSEVGWGLAVTGELFF.

V gene TRBV6-1 combines with J gene TRBJ2-7; D not certain. This CDR3 is built from 11 residues. Per germline, CDR1 MNHNS and CDR2 SASEGT. Trimming took off 5 bases at V and 3 bases at J, with 5 bases between the two ends. The CDR3 loop reads CASSHNYEQYF. The DNA of the CDR3 is TGTGCCAGCAGTCACAACTACGAGCAGTACTTC.

The chain uses TRBV9 and TRBJ2-2; TRBD1 matches 11 bases. CDR3 length: 17 residues. Trimming cost V 1 base and J 5 bases; bases outside gene matches: 7. CDR1 is SGDLS and CDR2 is YYNGEE in the germline V gene. The CDR3 region has the DNA TGTGCCAGCAGCGTACAGAGGGGGACAGGGGGAACCGGGGAGCTGTTTTTT. Translated, it gives CASSVQRGTGGTGELFF.

In DNA, the CDR3 is TGTGCCAGCAGCTCGGGGGGCCGGGGCACCGGGGAGCTGTTTTTT. Its translation is CASSSGGRGTGELFF. This chain links TRBV9 with TRBJ2-2, with D perhaps matching TRBD2 (7 bases). The CDR3 has 15 amino acids. Trimming took off 4 bases at V and 4 bases at J, with 14 bases between the two ends. Germline V gene lookup returns CDR1 SGDLS and CDR2 YYNGEE.

The chain uses TRBV3-1 (or the pseudogene TRBV3-2) and TRBJ2-6; weak D call: TRBD2 (6 bases). The germline V and J ends were trimmed by 0 bases and 0 bases, with 12 bases remaining between them. Germline V lookup: CDR1 LGHDT, CDR2 YNNKEL (reference sequence). This CDR3 spans 18 amino acids. The CDR3 loop is CASSQEGGVSSGANVLTF. CDR3 sequence (DNA): TGTGCCAGCAGCCAAGAGGGCGGGGTAAGCTCTGGGGCCAACGTCCTGACTTTC.

V and J are TRBV28 and TRBJ1-5; D perhaps matches TRBD1 (6 bases). There are 19 residues in the CDR3. V lost 2 bases to trimming and J lost 0 bases, with 20 bases between them. Germline assignment: CDR1 MDHEN and CDR2 SYDVKM. CDR3 in DNA: TGTGCCAGCAGTTTAGACAGGAACAGGCCGCGTTATAGCAATCAGCCCCAGCATTTT. Translating gives CASSLDRNRPRYSNQPQHF.

The J gene is TRBJ1-1, the V gene TRBV7-9; D is unresolved. Trimming pared 3 bases from V and 0 bases from J, leaving 5 bases between. The CDR3 contains 13 residues. CDR1 is SEHNR, CDR2 FQNEAQ, per germline (reference sequence). The CDR3 reads CASSLGMNTEAFF. CDR3 bases: TGTGCCAGCAGCTTGGGCATGAACACTGAAGCTTTCTTT.

The chain joins TRBV7-9 to TRBJ2-7, with D perhaps matching TRBD1 (6 bases). The V end lost 0 bases, the J end lost 0 bases, and 15 bases lay between the germline ends. Per germline, CDR1 SEHNR and CDR2 FQNEAQ (reference sequence). The CDR3 loop spans 17 amino acids. This CDR3 is CASSLALAGASSYEQYF. The CDR3 DNA is TGTGCCAGCAGCTTAGCCCTTGCAGGGGCGAGCTCCTACGAGCAGTACTTC.

This clone was counted between two and nine times. The gene calls are TRBV5-4 and TRBJ2-1; TRBD2 is a possible D gene (6 bases). Germline CDR1 is SGHNT and CDR2 is YYREEE (reference sequence). V shed 0 bases and J shed 8 bases, with 12 bases lying between them. This CDR3 has 14 residues. The CDR3 region is CASSLALANDEQFF. The CDR3 DNA is TGTGCCAGCAGCTTGGCCCTAGCGAACGATGAGCAGTTCTTC.

V and J are TRBV10-3 and TRBJ2-3, with D perhaps TRBD1 (5 bases). CDR1 and CDR2 from the germline V gene are ENHRY and SYGVKD. The CDR3 is made up of 13 amino acids. V was trimmed by 6 bases and J by 3 bases, leaving 10 bases between them. The CDR3 region is CAISIQGTDTQYF. The CDR3 DNA reads as TGTGCCATCAGCATCCAGGGAACAGATACGCAGTATTTT.

This clone has a handful of counts. The chain is built from TRBV2 and TRBJ1-5; 9 nucleotides agree with TRBD1. Germline V gene sequence: CDR1 SNHLY, CDR2 FYNNEI. After removal of 6 bases from V and 10 bases from J, the junction contained 19 bases not matched to a gene. The CDR3 is 17 amino acids. The CDR3, as DNA: TGTGCCAGCAGCGGACAGGGGACCCATCTCGTCTCGGGCCCCCAGCATTTT. As protein: CASSGQGTHLVSGPQHF.

This clone occurred a few times. The V call is TRBV7-9, the J call TRBJ1-1, with TRBD1 matching over 8 bases. The CDR3 contains 15 residues. V lost 5 bases to trimming and J lost 5 bases; unmatched junction nucleotides: 10. The germline gives CDR1 SEHNR, CDR2 FQNEAQ (reference sequence). DNA of the CDR3: TGTGCCAGCAGCCCCCAGGGACAGGTGGGGACTGAAGCTTTCTTT. Translation: CASSPQGQVGTEAFF.

The gene calls are TRBV29-1 and TRBJ2-2; 7 bases are a match to TRBD1. V lost 5 bases and J lost 1; bases outside the gene matches: 4. Germline CDR1 reads SQVTM; CDR2 reads ANQGSEA. The CDR3 is 14 residues long. CDR3 nucleotides: TGCAGCGTTCGTGACAGGGTGAACACCGGGGAGCTGTTTTTT. Translated, it gives CSVRDRVNTGELFF.

The chain carries TRBV10-1 and TRBJ1-6; D possibly corresponds to TRBD1 (6 bases). Trimming cost V 6 bases and J 14 bases, with 11 bases left between them. Germline values: CDR1 WNHNN, CDR2 SYGVQD (reference sequence). The CDR3 is 11 residues long. CDR3 nucleotides: TGCGCCAGCAGGCATAAGGGGGCCCTCCACTTT. This codes for CASRHKGALHF.

To note about this clone: Distinct nucleotide sequences in the sample also encode this CDR3. V gene TRBV18 combines with J gene TRBJ2-5; D uncertain. There are 11 residues in the CDR3. The V end was cut by 3 bases, the J end by 5 bases, with 4 bases between. Germline V gives CDR1 KGHSH, CDR2 LQKENI. The DNA of the CDR3 is TGTGCCAGCTCACCGTCGGAGACCCAGTACTTC. This translates into CASSPSETQYF.